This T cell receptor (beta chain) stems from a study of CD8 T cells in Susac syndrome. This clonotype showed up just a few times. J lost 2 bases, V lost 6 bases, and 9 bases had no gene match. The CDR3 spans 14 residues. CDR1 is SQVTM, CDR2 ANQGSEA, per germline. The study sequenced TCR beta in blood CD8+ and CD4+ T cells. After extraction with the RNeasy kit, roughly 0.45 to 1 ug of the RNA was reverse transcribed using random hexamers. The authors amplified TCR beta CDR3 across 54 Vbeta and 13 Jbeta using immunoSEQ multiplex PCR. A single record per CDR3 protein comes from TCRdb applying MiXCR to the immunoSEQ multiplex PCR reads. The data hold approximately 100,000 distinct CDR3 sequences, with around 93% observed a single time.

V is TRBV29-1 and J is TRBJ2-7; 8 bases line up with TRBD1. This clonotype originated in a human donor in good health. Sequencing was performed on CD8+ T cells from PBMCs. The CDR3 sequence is CSVTKGTGPYEQYF. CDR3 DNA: TGCAGCGTCACTAAGGGGACAGGCCCCTACGAGCAGTACTTC.